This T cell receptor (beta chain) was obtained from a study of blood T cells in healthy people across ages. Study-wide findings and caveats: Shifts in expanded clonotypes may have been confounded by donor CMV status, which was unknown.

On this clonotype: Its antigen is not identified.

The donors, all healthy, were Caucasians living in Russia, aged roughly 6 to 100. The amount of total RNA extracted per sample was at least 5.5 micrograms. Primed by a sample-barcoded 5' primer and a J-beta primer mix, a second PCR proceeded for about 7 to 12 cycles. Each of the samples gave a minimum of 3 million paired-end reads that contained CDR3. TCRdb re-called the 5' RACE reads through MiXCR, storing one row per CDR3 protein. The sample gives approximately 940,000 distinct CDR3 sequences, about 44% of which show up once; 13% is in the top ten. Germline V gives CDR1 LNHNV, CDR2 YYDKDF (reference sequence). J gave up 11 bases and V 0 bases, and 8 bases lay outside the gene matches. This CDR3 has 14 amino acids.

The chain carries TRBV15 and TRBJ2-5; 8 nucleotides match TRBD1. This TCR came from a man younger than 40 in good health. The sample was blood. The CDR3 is CATSRDQGQEVQYF. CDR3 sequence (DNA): TGTGCCACCAGCAGAGACCAGGGACAGGAGGTGCAGTACTTC.